Sequencing of this T cell receptor (beta chain) was carried out in a study of T cells after yellow fever vaccination. Study-level findings and limits: Weaker, the secondary response peaked sooner, at day 5 versus 15. It was a small share of clonotypes that appeared in both CD4 and CD8 compartments. Abundant bulk-derived clonotypes could contaminate FACS-sorted repertoires. The booster saw the reappearance of most primary-vaccination clones (about 95% CD4, 88% CD8).

This clonotype was found a few times. The antigen remains unidentified. MiXCR, run by TCRdb on the 5' RACE reads, gives a single entry per CDR3 protein. This table holds about 550,000 distinct CDR3 sequences, over 15% found once. The CDR3 has 14 amino acids. V trimming: 6 bases; J trimming: 2 bases; junction bases outside the gene matches: 8. The germline V gene encodes CDR1 SGHRS and CDR2 YFSETQ. This chain uses TRBV5-1 with TRBJ2-7; TRBD1 matches 7 bases. Sample: PBMCs, taken 15 days after the yellow fever booster vaccination. The clonotype comes from a man younger than 40 who received the YFV17D yellow fever vaccine. The CDR3 DNA reads as TGCGCCAGCACCTCGGACAGGCCTCCCTACGAGCAGTACTTC. Translated: CASTSDRPPYEQYF.